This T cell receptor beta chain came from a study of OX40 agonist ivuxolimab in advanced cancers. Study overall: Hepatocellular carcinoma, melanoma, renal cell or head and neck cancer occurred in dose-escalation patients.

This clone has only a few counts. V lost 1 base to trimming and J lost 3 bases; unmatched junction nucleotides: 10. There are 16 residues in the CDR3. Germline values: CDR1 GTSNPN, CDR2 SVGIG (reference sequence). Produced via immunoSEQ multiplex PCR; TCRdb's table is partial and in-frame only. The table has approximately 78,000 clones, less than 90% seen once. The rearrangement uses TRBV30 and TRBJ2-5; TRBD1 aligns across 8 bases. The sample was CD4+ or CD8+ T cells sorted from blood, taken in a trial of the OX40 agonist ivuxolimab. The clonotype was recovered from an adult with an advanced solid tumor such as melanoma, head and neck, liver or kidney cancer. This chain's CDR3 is CAWSGQGTGLEETQYF. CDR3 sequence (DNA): TGTGCCTGGAGTGGTCAAGGGACAGGCTTGGAAGAGACCCAGTACTTC. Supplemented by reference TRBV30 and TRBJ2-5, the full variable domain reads SQTIHQWPATLVQPVGSPLSLECTVEGTSNPNLYWYRQAAGRGLQLLFYSVGIGQISSEVPQNLSASRPQDRQFILSSKKLLLSDSGFYLCAWSGQGTGLEETQYFGPGTRLLVL.